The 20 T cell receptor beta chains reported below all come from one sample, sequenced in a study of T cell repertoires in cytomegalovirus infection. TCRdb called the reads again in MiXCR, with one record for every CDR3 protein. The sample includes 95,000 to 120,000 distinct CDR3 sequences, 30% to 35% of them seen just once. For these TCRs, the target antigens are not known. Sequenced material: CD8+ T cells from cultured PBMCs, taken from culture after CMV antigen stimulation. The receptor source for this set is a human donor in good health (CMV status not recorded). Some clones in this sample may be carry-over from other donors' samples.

The CDR3 protein is CASSPTDRIGVGEQYF. The CDR3 DNA reads TGTGCCAGCAGCCCAACGGACAGGATTGGGGTGGGCGAGCAGTACTTC. V gene TRBV7-9 combines with J gene TRBJ2-7; 7 nucleotides match TRBD1. The junction had 16 bases not matched to a gene; V was cut back by 5 bases and J by 6 bases. This CDR3 is 16 amino acids long. Germline CDR1 is SEHNR and CDR2 is FQNEAQ (reference sequence).

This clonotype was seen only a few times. The CDR3 DNA is TGTGCCAGCAGCCCACGCGGCACCGGGGAGCTGTTTTTT. This sequence encodes CASSPRGTGELFF. The rearrangement links TRBV11-2 to TRBJ2-2; D is uncertain. V lost 5 bases and J 4 bases, leaving 8 bases between the germline ends. CDR1 is SGHAT and CDR2 is FQNNGV in the germline V gene. This CDR3 is built from 13 residues.

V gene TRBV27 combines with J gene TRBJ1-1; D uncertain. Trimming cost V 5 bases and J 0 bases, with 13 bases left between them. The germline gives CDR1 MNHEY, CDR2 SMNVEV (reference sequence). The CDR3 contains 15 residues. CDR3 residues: CASSPNRVLNTEAFF. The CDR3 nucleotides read TGTGCCAGCAGTCCTAACCGGGTCTTGAACACTGAAGCTTTCTTT.

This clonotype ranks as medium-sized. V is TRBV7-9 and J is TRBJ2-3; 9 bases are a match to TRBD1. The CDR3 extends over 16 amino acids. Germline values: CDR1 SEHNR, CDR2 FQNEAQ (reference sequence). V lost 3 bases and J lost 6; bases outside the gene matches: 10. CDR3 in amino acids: CASSFKQGAGGDTQYF. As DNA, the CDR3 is TGTGCCAGCAGCTTCAAACAGGGGGCTGGAGGGGATACGCAGTATTTT.

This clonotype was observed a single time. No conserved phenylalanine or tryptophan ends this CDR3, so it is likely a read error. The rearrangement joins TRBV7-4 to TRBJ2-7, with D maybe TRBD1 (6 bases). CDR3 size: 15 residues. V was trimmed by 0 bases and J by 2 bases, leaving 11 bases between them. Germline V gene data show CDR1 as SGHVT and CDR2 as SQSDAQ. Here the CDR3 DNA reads TGTGCCAGCAGCTTAGCCACAGGGACCCCCTACGAGCAGTACTCC. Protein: CASSLATGTPYEQYS.

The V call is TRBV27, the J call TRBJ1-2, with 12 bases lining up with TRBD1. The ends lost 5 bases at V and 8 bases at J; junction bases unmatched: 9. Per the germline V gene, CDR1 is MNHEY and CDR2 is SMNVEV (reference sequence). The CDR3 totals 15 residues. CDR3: CASSPPGQGAWGYTF. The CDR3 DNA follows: TGTGCCAGCAGTCCGCCGGGACAGGGGGCTTGGGGCTACACCTTC.

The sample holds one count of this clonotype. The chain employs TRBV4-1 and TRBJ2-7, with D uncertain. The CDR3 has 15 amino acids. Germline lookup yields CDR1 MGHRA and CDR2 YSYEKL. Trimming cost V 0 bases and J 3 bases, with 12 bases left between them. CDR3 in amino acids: CASSQDQWMFYEQYF. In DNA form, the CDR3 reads TGCGCCAGCAGCCAAGACCAATGGATGTTCTACGAGCAGTACTTC.

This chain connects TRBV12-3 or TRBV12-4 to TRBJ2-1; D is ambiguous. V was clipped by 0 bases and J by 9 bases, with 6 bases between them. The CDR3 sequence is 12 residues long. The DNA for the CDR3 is TGTGCCAGCAGTTTAGCGTCTCGTGAGCAGTTCTTC. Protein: CASSLASREQFF.

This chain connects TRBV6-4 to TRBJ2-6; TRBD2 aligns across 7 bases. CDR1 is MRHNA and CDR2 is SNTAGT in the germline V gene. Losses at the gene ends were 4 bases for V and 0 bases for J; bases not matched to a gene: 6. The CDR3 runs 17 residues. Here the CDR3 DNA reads TGTGCCAGCAGTGGGGAGGGCGGAACCTCTGGGGCCAACGTCCTGACTTTC. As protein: CASSGEGGTSGANVLTF.

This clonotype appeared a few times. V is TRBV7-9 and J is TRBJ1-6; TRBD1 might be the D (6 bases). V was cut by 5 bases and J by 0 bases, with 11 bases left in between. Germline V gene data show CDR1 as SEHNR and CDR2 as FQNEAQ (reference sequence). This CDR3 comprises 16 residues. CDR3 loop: CASSQRGSSYNSPLHF. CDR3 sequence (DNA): TGTGCCAGCAGCCAGAGGGGGAGCTCCTATAATTCACCCCTCCACTTT.

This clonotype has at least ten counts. CDR3 in DNA: TGTGCCAGCATCGGGAGGGGCAGAGGAGATACGCAGTATTTT. Amino acid sequence: CASIGRGRGDTQYF. The chain couples TRBV5-6 to TRBJ2-3; 8 positions agree with TRBD2. Unmatched junction bases numbered 8, after V lost 6 bases and J lost 5 bases. This CDR3 contains 14 residues. Germline-derived CDR1 and CDR2 are SGHDT and YYEEEE.

CDR3 DNA sequence: TGTGCCAGCAGCCAGGGATCCATCTATGGCTACACCTTC. This encodes CASSQGSIYGYTF. The chain uses TRBV27 and TRBJ1-2, with a weak D call TRBD1 (5 bases). CDR3 length: 13 residues. Trimming took off 6 bases at V and 4 bases at J, with 12 bases between the two ends. Germline V gene lookup returns CDR1 MNHEY and CDR2 SMNVEV (reference sequence).

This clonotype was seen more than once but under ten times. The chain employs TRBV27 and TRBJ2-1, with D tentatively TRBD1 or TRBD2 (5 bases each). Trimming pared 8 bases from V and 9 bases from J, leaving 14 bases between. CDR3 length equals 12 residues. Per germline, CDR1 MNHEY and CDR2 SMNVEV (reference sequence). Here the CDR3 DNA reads TGTGCCAGCGCCAGCCTGAGGGGTGAGCAGTTCTTC. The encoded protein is CASASLRGEQFF.

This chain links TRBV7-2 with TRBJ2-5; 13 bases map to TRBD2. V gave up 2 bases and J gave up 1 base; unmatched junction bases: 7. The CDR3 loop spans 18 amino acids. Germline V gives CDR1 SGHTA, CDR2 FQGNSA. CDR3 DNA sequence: TGTGCCAGCAGCTTAAGGAGACTAGCGGGGGGATTCCAAGAGACCCAGTACTTC. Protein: CASSLRRLAGGFQETQYF.

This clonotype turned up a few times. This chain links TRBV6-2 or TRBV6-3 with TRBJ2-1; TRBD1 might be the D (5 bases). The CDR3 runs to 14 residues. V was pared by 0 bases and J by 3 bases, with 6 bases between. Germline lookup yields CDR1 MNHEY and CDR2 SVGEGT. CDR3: CASSYSGRYNEQFF. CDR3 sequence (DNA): TGTGCCAGCAGTTACTCGGGGCGCTACAATGAGCAGTTCTTC.

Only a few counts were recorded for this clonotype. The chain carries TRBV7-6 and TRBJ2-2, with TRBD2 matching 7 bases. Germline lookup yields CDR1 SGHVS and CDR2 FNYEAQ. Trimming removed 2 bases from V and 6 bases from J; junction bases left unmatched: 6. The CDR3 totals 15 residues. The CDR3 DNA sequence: TGTGCCAGCAGCTTATTGGGGGGGAGCGCCGGGGAGCTGTTTTTT. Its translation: CASSLLGGSAGELFF.

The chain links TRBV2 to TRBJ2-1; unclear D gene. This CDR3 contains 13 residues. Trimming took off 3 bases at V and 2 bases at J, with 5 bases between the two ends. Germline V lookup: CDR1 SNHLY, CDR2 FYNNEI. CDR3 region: CASSDKTYNEQFF. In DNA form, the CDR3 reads TGTGCCAGCAGTGACAAGACCTACAATGAGCAGTTCTTC.

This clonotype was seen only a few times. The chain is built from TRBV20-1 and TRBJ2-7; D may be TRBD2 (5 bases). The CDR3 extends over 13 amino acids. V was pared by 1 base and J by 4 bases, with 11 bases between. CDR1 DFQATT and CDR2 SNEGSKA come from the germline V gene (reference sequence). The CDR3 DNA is TGCAGTGCTAGAGGTCTAGCAGAATACGAGCAGTACTTC. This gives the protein CSARGLAEYEQYF.

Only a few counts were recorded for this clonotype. CDR3 sequence (DNA): TGTGCCAGCAGCTTAGAGAGCGGGGGGGCCAGGCGCGAGCAGTACTTC. This encodes CASSLESGGARREQYF. The chain joins TRBV11-2 to TRBJ2-7; 10 bases are shared with TRBD2. V gave up 0 bases and J gave up 6 bases; unmatched junction bases: 8. Germline V gives CDR1 SGHAT, CDR2 FQNNGV. The CDR3 is made up of 16 amino acids.

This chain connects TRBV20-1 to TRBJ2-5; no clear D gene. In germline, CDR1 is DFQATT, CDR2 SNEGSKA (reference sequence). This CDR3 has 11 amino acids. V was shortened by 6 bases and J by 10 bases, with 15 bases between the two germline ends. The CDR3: CSAPTQGDQYF. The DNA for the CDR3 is TGCAGTGCCCCGACCCAAGGAGACCAGTACTTC.